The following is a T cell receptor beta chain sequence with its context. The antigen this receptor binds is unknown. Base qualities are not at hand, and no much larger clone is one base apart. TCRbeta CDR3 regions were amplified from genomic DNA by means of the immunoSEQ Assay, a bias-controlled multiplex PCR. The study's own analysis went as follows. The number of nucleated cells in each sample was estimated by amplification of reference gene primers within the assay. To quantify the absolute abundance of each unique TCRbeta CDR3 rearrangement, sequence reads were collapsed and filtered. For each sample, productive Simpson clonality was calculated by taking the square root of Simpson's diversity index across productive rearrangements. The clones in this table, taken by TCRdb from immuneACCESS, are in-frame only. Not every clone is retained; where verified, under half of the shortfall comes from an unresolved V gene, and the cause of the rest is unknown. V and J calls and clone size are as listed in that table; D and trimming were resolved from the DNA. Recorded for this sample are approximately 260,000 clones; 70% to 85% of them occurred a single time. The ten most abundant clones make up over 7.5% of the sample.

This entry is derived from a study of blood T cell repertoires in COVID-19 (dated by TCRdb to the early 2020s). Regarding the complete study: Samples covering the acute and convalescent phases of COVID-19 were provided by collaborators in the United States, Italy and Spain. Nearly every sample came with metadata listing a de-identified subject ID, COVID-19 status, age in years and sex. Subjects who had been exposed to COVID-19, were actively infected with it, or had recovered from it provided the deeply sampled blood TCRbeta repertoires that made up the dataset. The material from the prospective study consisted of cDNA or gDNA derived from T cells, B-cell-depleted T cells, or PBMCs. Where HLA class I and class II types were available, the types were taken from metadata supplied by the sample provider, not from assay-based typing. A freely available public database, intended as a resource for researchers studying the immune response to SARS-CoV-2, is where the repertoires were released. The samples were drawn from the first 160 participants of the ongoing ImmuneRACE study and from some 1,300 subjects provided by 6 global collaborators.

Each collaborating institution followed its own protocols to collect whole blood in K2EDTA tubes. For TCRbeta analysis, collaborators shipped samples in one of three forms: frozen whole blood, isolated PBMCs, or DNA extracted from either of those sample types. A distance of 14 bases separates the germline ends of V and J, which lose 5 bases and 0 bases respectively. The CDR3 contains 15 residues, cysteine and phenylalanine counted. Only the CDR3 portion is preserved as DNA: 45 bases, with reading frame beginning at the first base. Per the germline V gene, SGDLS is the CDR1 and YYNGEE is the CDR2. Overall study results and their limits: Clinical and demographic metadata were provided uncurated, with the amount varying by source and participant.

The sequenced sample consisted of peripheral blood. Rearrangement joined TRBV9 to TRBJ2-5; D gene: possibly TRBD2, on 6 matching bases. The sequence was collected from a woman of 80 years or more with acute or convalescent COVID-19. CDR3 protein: CASSRGWVDQETQYF. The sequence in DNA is TGTGCCAGCAGTCGGGGGTGGGTAGACCAAGAGACCCAGTACTTC.